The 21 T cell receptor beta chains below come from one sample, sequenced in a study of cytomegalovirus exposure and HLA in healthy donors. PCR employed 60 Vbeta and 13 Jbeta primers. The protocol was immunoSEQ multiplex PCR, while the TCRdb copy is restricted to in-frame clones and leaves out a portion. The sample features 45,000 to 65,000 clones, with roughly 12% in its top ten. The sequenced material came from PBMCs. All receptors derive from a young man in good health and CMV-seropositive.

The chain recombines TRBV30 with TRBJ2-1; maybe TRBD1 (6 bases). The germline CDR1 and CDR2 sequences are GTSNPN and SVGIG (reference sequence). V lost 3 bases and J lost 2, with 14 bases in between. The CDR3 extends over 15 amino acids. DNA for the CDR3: TGTGCCTGGAGACCGTGGGGGCTGACCTACAATGAGCAGTTCTTC. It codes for CAWRPWGLTYNEQFF.

The CDR3 sequence is CASSLGTSGRRLNEQFF. CDR3 nucleotide sequence: TGTGCCAGCAGCTTAGGGACTAGCGGGAGGAGGTTGAATGAGCAGTTCTTC. The chain links TRBV7-9 to TRBJ2-1; 14 bases agree with TRBD2. The V and J ends lost 1 base and 7 bases, in that order; junction bases with no gene match: 6. Germline V CDR1 and CDR2: SEHNR, FQNEAQ (reference sequence). The CDR3 is 17 residues long. The whole variable domain, remainder taken from reference TRBV7-9 and TRBJ2-1, is DTGVSQNPRHKITKRGQNVTFRCDPISEHNRLYWYRQTLGQGPEFLTYFQNEAQLEKSRLLSDRFSAERPKGSFSTLEIQRTEQGDSAMYLCASSLGTSGRRLNEQFFGPGTRLTVL.

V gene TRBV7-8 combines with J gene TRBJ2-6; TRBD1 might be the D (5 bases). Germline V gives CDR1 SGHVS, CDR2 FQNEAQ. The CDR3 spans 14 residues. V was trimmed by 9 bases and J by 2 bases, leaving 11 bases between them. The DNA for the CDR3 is TGTGCCAGGCAGGGTTTCGCTGGGGCCAACGTCCTGACTTTC. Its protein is CARQGFAGANVLTF.

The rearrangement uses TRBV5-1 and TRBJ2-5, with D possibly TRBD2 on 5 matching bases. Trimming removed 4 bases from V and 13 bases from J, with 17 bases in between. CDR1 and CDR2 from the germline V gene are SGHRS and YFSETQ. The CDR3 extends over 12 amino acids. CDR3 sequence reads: CASSGGHPEVYF. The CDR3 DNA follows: TGCGCCAGCAGCGGCGGCCATCCGGAGGTGTACTTC. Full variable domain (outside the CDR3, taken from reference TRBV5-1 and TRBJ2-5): KAGVTQTPRYLIKTRGQQVTLSCSPISGHRSVSWYQQTPGQGLQFLFEYFSETQRNKGNFPGRFSGRQFSNSRSEMNVSTLELGDSALYLCASSGGHPEVYFGPGTRLLVL.

This CDR3 is CASSGARRETQYF. The CDR3 nucleotides read TGTGCCAGCAGTGGGGCAAGAAGGGAGACCCAGTACTTC. The chain employs TRBV2 and TRBJ2-5; D ambiguous. The V gene lost 4 bases and the J gene lost 5 bases, with 11 bases spanning the gap. This CDR3 contains 13 residues. CDR1 SNHLY and CDR2 FYNNEI come from the germline V gene.

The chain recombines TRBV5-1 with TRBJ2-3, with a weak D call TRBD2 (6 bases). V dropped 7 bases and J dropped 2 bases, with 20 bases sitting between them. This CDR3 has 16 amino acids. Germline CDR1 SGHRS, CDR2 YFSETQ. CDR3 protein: CASLREPGLITDTQYF. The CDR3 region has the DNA TGCGCCAGCCTACGCGAACCGGGACTTATCACAGATACGCAGTATTTT.

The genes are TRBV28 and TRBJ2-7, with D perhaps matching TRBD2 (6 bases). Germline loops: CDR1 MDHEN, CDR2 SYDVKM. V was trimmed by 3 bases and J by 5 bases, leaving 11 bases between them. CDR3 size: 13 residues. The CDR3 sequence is CASSLREQDEQYF. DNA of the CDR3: TGTGCCAGCAGTTTGCGGGAACAGGACGAGCAGTACTTC.

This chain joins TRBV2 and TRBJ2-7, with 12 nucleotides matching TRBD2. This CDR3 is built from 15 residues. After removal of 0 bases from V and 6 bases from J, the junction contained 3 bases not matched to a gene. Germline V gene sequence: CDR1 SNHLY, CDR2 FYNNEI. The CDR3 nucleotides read TGTGCCAGCAGTGAAGCGACTAGCGGGAGAATCGAGCAGTACTTC. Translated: CASSEATSGRIEQYF.

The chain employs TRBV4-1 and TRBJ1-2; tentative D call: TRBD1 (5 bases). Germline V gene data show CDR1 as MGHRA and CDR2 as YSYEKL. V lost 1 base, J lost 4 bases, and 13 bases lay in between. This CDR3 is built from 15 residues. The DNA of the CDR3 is TGCGCCAGCAGCCAAGTGGGTGGGGCTGGCTATGGCTACACCTTC. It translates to CASSQVGGAGYGYTF.

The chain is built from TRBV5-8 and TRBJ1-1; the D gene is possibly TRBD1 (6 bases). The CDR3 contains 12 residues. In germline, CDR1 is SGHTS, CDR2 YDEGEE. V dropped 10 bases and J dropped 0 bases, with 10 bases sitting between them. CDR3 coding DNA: TGTGCCGTGGGGACAATGAACACTGAAGCTTTCTTT. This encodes CAVGTMNTEAFF. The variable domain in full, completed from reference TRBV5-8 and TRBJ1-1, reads EAGVTQSPTHLIKTRGQQATLRCSPISGHTSVYWYQQALGLGLQFLLWYDEGEERNRGNFPPRFSGRQFPNYSSELNVNALELEDSALYLCAVGTMNTEAFFGQGTRLTVV.

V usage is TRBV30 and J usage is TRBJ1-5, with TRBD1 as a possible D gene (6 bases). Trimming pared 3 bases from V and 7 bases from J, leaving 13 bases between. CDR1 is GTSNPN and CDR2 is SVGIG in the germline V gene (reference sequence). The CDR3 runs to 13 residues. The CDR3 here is CAWSETGTQPQHF. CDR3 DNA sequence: TGTGCCTGGAGCGAAACAGGGACCCAGCCCCAGCATTTT. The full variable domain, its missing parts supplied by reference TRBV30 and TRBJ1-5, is SQTIHQWPATLVQPVGSPLSLECTVEGTSNPNLYWYRQAAGRGLQLLFYSVGIGQISSEVPQNLSASRPQDRQFILSSKKLLLSDSGFYLCAWSETGTQPQHFGDGTRLSIL.

CDR3 DNA: TGTGCCAGCAGCATAAGGACAGGGGAGGCCGGGGAGCTGTTTTTT. This gives the protein CASSIRTGEAGELFF. The chain has TRBV7-6 and TRBJ2-2, with TRBD1 matching 9 bases. Germline-derived CDR1 and CDR2 are SGHVS and FNYEAQ. This CDR3 is 15 amino acids long. J gave up 6 bases and V 5 bases, and 7 bases lay outside the gene matches.

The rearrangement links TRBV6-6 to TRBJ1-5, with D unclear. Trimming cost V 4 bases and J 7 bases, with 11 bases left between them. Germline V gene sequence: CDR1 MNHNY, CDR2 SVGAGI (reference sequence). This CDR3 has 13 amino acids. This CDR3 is CASSLQIPQPQHF. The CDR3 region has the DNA TGTGCCAGCAGTTTACAGATCCCCCAGCCCCAGCATTTT.

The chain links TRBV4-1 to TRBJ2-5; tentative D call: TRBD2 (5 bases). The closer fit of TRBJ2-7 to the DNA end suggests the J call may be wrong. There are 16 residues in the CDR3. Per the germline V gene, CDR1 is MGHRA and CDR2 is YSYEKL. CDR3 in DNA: TGCGCCAGCAGCCAAGGATCGGAGGTACCCCTCTACGAGCAGTACTTC. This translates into CASSQGSEVPLYEQYF.

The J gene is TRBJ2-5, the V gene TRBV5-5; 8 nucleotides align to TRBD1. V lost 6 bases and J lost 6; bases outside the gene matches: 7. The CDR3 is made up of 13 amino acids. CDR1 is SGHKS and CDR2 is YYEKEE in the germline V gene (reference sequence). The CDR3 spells CASTPTGEKTQYF. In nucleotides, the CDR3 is TGTGCCAGCACCCCGACAGGGGAGAAGACCCAGTACTTC.

CDR3 amino acids: CASSQVSVPREQYF. CDR3 in DNA: TGCGCCAGCAGCCAAGTCTCGGTACCGCGCGAGCAGTACTTC. The gene calls are TRBV4-1 and TRBJ2-5; the D is unclear. The DNA end is more similar to TRBJ2-7, so the J call may be wrong. This CDR3 spans 14 amino acids. CDR1 is MGHRA and CDR2 is YSYEKL in the germline V gene.

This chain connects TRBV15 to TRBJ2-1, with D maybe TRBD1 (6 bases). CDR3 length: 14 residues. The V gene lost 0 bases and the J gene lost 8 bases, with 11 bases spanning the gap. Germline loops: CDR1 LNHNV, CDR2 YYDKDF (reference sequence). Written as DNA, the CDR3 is TGTGCCACCAGCAGAGACCCGACAGGCGATGAGCAGTTCTTC. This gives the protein CATSRDPTGDEQFF.

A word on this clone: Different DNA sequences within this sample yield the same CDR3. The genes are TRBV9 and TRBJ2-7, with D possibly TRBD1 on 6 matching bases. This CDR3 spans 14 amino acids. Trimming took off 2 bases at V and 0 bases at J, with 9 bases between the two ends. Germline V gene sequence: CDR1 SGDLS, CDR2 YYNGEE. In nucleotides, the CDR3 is TGTGCCAGCAGCGTGCAGGGGAGCTCCTACGAGCAGTACTTC. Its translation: CASSVQGSSYEQYF.

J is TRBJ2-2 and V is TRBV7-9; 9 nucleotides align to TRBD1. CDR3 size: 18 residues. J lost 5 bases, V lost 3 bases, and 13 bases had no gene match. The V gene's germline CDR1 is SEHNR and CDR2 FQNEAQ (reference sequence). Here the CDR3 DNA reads TGTGCCAGCAGCTTCGTACGGGACAGGGTGAAGGGAACCGGGGAGCTGTTTTTT. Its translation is CASSFVRDRVKGTGELFF.

As DNA, the CDR3 is TGCGCCAGCAGCTTGGGAGCGGGACCGTACAATGAGCAGTTCTTC. Protein: CASSLGAGPYNEQFF. The chain employs TRBV5-1 and TRBJ2-1, with 7 bases that match TRBD2. The junction had 4 bases not matched to a gene; V was cut back by 0 bases and J by 4 bases. Germline V CDR1 and CDR2: SGHRS, YFSETQ. This CDR3 spans 15 amino acids.

As DNA, the CDR3 is TGTGCCAGCAGCCATCGGGACAGGACCTACGAGCAGTACTTC. Its protein product is CASSHRDRTYEQYF. This sequence joins TRBV14 and TRBJ2-7; 8 bases are a match to TRBD1. From germline, CDR1 is SGHDN and CDR2 FVKESK. The V segment lost 3 bases and the J segment 2 bases; nucleotides outside the gene matches: 3. The CDR3 totals 14 residues.